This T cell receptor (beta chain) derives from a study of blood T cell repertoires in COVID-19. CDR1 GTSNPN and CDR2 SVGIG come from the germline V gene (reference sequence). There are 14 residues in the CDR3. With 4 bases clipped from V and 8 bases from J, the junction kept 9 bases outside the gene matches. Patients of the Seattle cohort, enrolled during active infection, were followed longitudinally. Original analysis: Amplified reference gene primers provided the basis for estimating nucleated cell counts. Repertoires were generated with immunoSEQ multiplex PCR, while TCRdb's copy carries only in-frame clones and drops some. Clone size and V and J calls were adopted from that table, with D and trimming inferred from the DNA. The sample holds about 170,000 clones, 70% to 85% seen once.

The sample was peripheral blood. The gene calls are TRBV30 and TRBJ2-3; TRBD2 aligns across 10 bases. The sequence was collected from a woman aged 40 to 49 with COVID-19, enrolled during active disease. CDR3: CAWIQVAGGVTQYF. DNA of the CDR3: TGTGCCTGGATCCAGGTAGCGGGGGGTGTTACGCAGTATTTT.